The 15 T cell receptor beta chains presented below share a single source sample, sequenced in a study of cytomegalovirus exposure and HLA in healthy donors. PCR was performed using 60 Vbeta and 13 Jbeta primers. Clones were sequenced by immunoSEQ multiplex PCR, and TCRdb holds only the in-frame ones, with some missing. The sample contains around 100,000 clones, roughly 79% of which appear only once. Sequences were obtained from PBMCs. The receptors shown here come from a man over 45 in good health and CMV-seropositive.

This chain connects TRBV28 to TRBJ2-7; D is uncertain. Trimming took 4 bases from V and 0 from J, leaving 19 bases between them. Germline V gene lookup returns CDR1 MDHEN and CDR2 SYDVKM. The CDR3 length is 17 residues. The CDR3 nucleotides read TGTGCCAGCAGTTCCCACCCGAAGACTTCTAACTCCTACGAGCAGTACTTC. It specifies CASSSHPKTSNSYEQYF.

This clone has only a few counts. Within the sample, other DNA sequences also encode this same CDR3. J is TRBJ2-7 and V is TRBV15; D remains ambiguous. The V gene lost 0 bases and the J gene lost 0 bases, with 3 bases spanning the gap. From germline, CDR1 is LNHNV and CDR2 YYDKDF (reference sequence). This CDR3 is built from 13 residues. CDR3 coding DNA: TGTGCCACCAGCAGAGATCTCTCCTACGAGCAGTACTTC. This codes for CATSRDLSYEQYF.

The chain has TRBV7-2 and TRBJ2-1, with 8 bases fitting TRBD2. V shed 3 bases and J 0 bases; nucleotides not matched to a gene: 7. CDR3 length: 17 residues. The germline V gene has CDR1 SGHTA and CDR2 FQGNSA. CDR3 protein: CASSFSGTGNSYNEQFF. Here the CDR3 DNA reads TGTGCCAGCAGCTTTAGCGGGACCGGGAACTCCTACAATGAGCAGTTCTTC.

The chain has TRBV5-1 and TRBJ2-1; a weak D match, TRBD1 (6 bases). The CDR3 consists of 14 residues. The germline V gene has CDR1 SGHRS and CDR2 YFSETQ. The germline V and J ends were trimmed by 4 bases and 4 bases, with 12 bases remaining between them. CDR3: CASSRSQGYNEQFF. The CDR3 coding sequence is TGCGCCAGCAGCCGATCCCAGGGGTACAATGAGCAGTTCTTC.

This clone was counted only a few times. The chain uses TRBV6-1 and TRBJ1-3; unclear D gene. CDR3 length: 16 residues. Germline assignment: CDR1 MNHNS and CDR2 SASEGT. Trimming pared 2 bases from V and 0 bases from J, leaving 11 bases between. CDR3 protein: CASSESSGFSGNTIYF. The DNA of the CDR3 is TGTGCCAGCAGTGAATCCTCCGGGTTCTCTGGAAACACCATATATTTT.

The CDR3 DNA follows: TGTGCCAGCAGCGCCCGTGACAGGGAAGGCGACGAGCAGTACTTC. Amino acids: CASSARDREGDEQYF. J is TRBJ2-7 and V is TRBV9, with TRBD1 matching 7 bases. The V segment lost 3 bases and the J segment 5 bases; nucleotides outside the gene matches: 11. CDR1 and CDR2 (germline): SGDLS, YYNGEE. The CDR3 spans 15 residues. Filled out from reference TRBV9 and TRBJ2-7, the complete variable domain reads DSGVTQTPKHLITATGQRVTLRCSPRSGDLSVYWYQQSLDQGLQFLIQYYNGEERAKGNILERFSAQQFPDLHSELNLSSLELGDSALYFCASSARDREGDEQYFGPGTRLTVT.

The rearrangement links TRBV19 to TRBJ1-4; 8 positions agree with TRBD1. Germline V CDR1 and CDR2: LNHDA, SQIVND (reference sequence). Trimming removed 4 bases from V and 0 bases from J; junction bases left unmatched: 7. There are 17 residues in the CDR3. The CDR3 coding sequence is TGTGCCAGTAGTAGCGACAGGGGTCGTGCAACTAATGAAAAACTGTTTTTT. This translates into CASSSDRGRATNEKLFF.

This CDR3 is CASRRRTGGSYEQYF. The CDR3 DNA reads as TGTGCCAGCAGACGCCGGACAGGGGGCTCCTACGAGCAGTACTTC. This sequence joins TRBV28 and TRBJ2-7; 10 positions agree with TRBD1. Germline V CDR1 and CDR2: MDHEN, SYDVKM. Germline trimming cut 6 bases from V and 0 bases from J; bases unmatched to any gene: 5. The CDR3 covers 15 residues.

This clone occurred a few times. The chain employs TRBV4-1 and TRBJ2-7; 8 bases align to TRBD2. The germline gives CDR1 MGHRA, CDR2 YSYEKL. Trimming cost V 0 bases and J 2 bases; bases outside gene matches: 9. The CDR3 has 17 residues. Here the CDR3 reads CASSQESRSGDPYEQYF. CDR3 nucleotide sequence: TGCGCCAGCAGCCAAGAATCGCGTAGCGGGGATCCCTACGAGCAGTACTTC.

This chain uses TRBV18 with TRBJ1-4, with D maybe TRBD1 (6 bases). The germline V gene has CDR1 KGHSH and CDR2 LQKENI. The CDR3 runs 13 residues. V dropped 3 bases and J dropped 7 bases, with 9 bases sitting between them. DNA for the CDR3: TGTGCCAGCTCACCGAGGGGGAGTGAAAAACTGTTTTTT. Protein sequence: CASSPRGSEKLFF.

This clone was counted only a few times. CDR3 sequence reads: CSVDTSGSNSGANVLTF. The DNA for the CDR3 is TGCAGCGTAGACACTAGCGGGAGCAACTCTGGGGCCAACGTCCTGACTTTC. The J gene is TRBJ2-6, the V gene TRBV29-1; TRBD2 matches 11 bases. This CDR3 spans 17 amino acids. Germline V gene sequence: CDR1 SQVTM, CDR2 ANQGSEA. V trimming: 6 bases; J trimming: 0 bases; junction bases outside the gene matches: 7.

The chain combines TRBV28 with TRBJ2-7, with TRBD2 matching 14 bases. Germline-derived CDR1 and CDR2 are MDHEN and SYDVKM. The CDR3 is 15 amino acids. V dropped 5 bases and J dropped 3; count of bases not matched to a gene: 3. The CDR3 loop is CASSPGTSGSYEQYF. CDR3 sequence (DNA): TGTGCCAGCAGTCCCGGGACTAGCGGGAGCTACGAGCAGTACTTC.

V gene TRBV19 combines with J gene TRBJ2-1, with TRBD2 matching 9 bases. Germline CDR1 and CDR2: LNHDA and SQIVND (reference sequence). The CDR3 totals 14 residues. V gave up 5 bases and J gave up 9 bases; unmatched junction bases: 8. This chain's CDR3 is CASSPLAGEVEQFF. The CDR3 bases are TGTGCCAGTAGTCCGTTAGCGGGAGAAGTTGAGCAGTTCTTC.

This clone occurred a few times. The chain links TRBV6-1 to TRBJ2-5, with 7 nucleotides matching TRBD2. The CDR3 loop spans 15 amino acids. V gave up 4 bases and J gave up 4 bases; unmatched junction bases: 9. Germline-derived CDR1 and CDR2 are MNHNS and SASEGT. CDR3 nucleotides: TGTGCCAGCAGTGGAACCAGCGGGGTGGGAGAGACCCAGTACTTC. Residues: CASSGTSGVGETQYF.

This chain uses TRBV7-8 with TRBJ2-5; 8 nucleotides align to TRBD1. The CDR3 has 14 residues. Trimming removed 5 bases from V and 4 bases from J; junction bases left unmatched: 6. CDR1 and CDR2 (germline): SGHVS, FQNEAQ. The CDR3 coding sequence is TGTGCCAGCAGCCGAAGACAGGGGAGAGAGACCCAGTACTTC. Protein product: CASSRRQGRETQYF.